Below are 4 T cell receptor beta chains sequenced from a single sample in a study of spatial heterogeneity in lung cancer. Time point meaning: sample taken at primary tumor resection. Whole RNA obtained from tumor, nontumor lung or frozen PBMC underwent sequencing without sorting. TCRdb independently ran MiXCR on the 5' RACE reads; one entry per CDR3 protein. The data contain roughly 48,000 distinct CDR3 sequences, 5.3% of them singletons. Sequencing was performed on PBMCs, taken at surgery. The source of these receptors is a male donor with early-stage non-small cell lung cancer.

This clonotype was picked up many times. The V gene is TRBV12-3 or TRBV12-4, the J gene TRBJ1-5; D uncertain. The V end lost 4 bases, the J end lost 5 bases, and 12 bases lay between the germline ends. The CDR3 runs 14 residues. The CDR3 nucleotides are TGTGCCAGCAGTTGGGCCTCCCAGGATCAGCCCCAGCATTTT. Its translation: CASSWASQDQPQHF.

The chain employs TRBV5-1 and TRBJ2-3, with 8 bases aligning to TRBD2. This CDR3 spans 15 amino acids. CDR1 is SGHRS and CDR2 is YFSETQ in the germline V gene. V lost 4 bases to trimming and J lost 5 bases; unmatched junction nucleotides: 9. The CDR3 DNA reads TGCGCCAGCAGCCTGGAGGGACTAGGAGGAGATACGCAGTATTTT. Protein: CASSLEGLGGDTQYF.

This clonotype was recorded at least ten times. The chain has TRBV27 and TRBJ1-2; maybe TRBD1 (6 bases). V gave up 6 bases and J gave up 6 bases, with 14 bases separating them. Germline assignment: CDR1 MNHEY and CDR2 SMNVEV (reference sequence). The CDR3 covers 13 residues. The CDR3 DNA reads TGTGCCAGCAGCCTGGGGGCTTCGGATGGCTACACCTTC. Translating gives CASSLGASDGYTF.

This clonotype has ten or more counts. This chain connects TRBV28 to TRBJ2-1; D possibly corresponds to TRBD1 (5 bases). CDR1 and CDR2 from the germline V gene are MDHEN and SYDVKM. CDR3 length equals 13 residues. Trimming shortened V by 2 bases and J by 8 bases, and 10 bases separated the two germline ends. CDR3 region: CASSLRGGYEQFF. CDR3 in DNA: TGTGCCAGCAGTTTAAGGGGTGGGTATGAGCAGTTCTTC.